These T cell receptor beta chains were read from a single sample in a study of blood T cell repertoires in COVID-19. Sequencing used immunoSEQ multiplex PCR; TCRdb keeps in-frame clones, though not all of them. The table lists around 65,000 clones, approximately 78% of them singletons, with 9.2% in the top ten. The sample taken for sequencing was peripheral blood. The receptor set was obtained from a human donor in a cohort sampled during active COVID-19. Both conserved end residues are part of each CDR3. Fields, in order: D gene, J gene, clone size, V gene, CDR3 protein, CDR3 DNA. D genes are given only for firm matches. Clone sizes are given selectively: once, few, many, or a class where the clone is expanded.

D gene: NA; J gene: TRBJ1-4; clone size: NA; V gene: TRBV11-2; CDR3 protein: CASSLTYNEKLFF; CDR3 DNA: TGTGCCAGCAGCTTGACTTATAATGAAAAACTGTTTTTT
D gene: NA; J gene: TRBJ2-1; clone size: NA; V gene: TRBV24-1; CDR3 protein: CATSVPPYNEQFF; CDR3 DNA: TGTGCCACCAGTGTCCCCCCTTACAATGAGCAGTTCTTC
D gene: TRBD1; J gene: TRBJ1-1; clone size: NA; V gene: TRBV2; CDR3 protein: CASKGQGNTEAFF; CDR3 DNA: TGTGCCAGCAAGGGACAGGGAAACACTGAAGCTTTCTTT
D gene: NA; J gene: TRBJ1-4; clone size: NA; V gene: TRBV13; CDR3 protein: CASSMLKTGPDEKLFF; CDR3 DNA: TGTGCCAGCAGCATGTTAAAAACAGGGCCGGATGAAAAACTGTTTTTT
D gene: TRBD1; J gene: TRBJ2-4; clone size: medium-sized; V gene: TRBV4-3; CDR3 protein: CASSQVHGTANPKNIQYF; CDR3 DNA: TGCGCCAGCAGCCAAGTTCACGGGACAGCGAACCCCAAAAACATTCAGTACTTC
D gene: TRBD2; J gene: TRBJ2-3; clone size: once; V gene: TRBV27; CDR3 protein: CASSSWEGGADTQYF; CDR3 DNA: TGTGCCAGCAGTTCATGGGAGGGAGGGGCAGATACGCAGTATTTT
D gene: NA; J gene: TRBJ1-1; clone size: NA; V gene: TRBV5-1; CDR3 protein: CASSLGQQKNTEAFF; CDR3 DNA: TGCGCCAGCAGCTTGGGACAGCAGAAGAACACTGAAGCTTTCTTT
D gene: NA; J gene: TRBJ2-2; clone size: NA; V gene: TRBV18; CDR3 protein: CASSPSEARATGELFF; CDR3 DNA: TGTGCCAGCTCACCATCGGAGGCCCGGGCCACCGGGGAGCTGTTTTTT
D gene: TRBD2; J gene: TRBJ2-5; clone size: once; V gene: TRBV5-1; CDR3 protein: CASSFSSGSGETQYF; CDR3 DNA: TGCGCCAGCAGCTTCTCTAGCGGGAGTGGGGAGACCCAGTACTTC
D gene: NA; J gene: TRBJ2-1; clone size: NA; V gene: TRBV4-2; CDR3 protein: CASSRESGYNEQFF; CDR3 DNA: TGTGCCAGCAGCCGAGAGTCGGGCTACAATGAGCAGTTCTTC
D gene: TRBD2; J gene: TRBJ2-5; clone size: NA; V gene: TRBV5-1; CDR3 protein: CASSSRDYRGIAETQYF; CDR3 DNA: TGCGCCAGCAGCTCTAGGGACTATCGGGGGATAGCGGAGACCCAGTACTTC
D gene: TRBD2; J gene: TRBJ2-1; clone size: once; V gene: TRBV5-1; CDR3 protein: CASSFVAGSSYNEQFF; CDR3 DNA: TGCGCCAGCAGCTTTGTAGCGGGAAGCTCCTACAATGAGCAGTTCTTC
D gene: TRBD2; J gene: TRBJ2-5; clone size: NA; V gene: TRBV9; CDR3 protein: CASSPGVAGGWETQYF; CDR3 DNA: TGTGCCAGCAGCCCCGGGGTAGCGGGAGGCTGGGAGACCCAGTACTTC
D gene: TRBD1; J gene: TRBJ1-5; clone size: NA; V gene: TRBV19; CDR3 protein: CVIRGVQGKGRRWLVGNQPQHF; CDR3 DNA: TGTGTCATTCGTGGGGTACAGGGGAAGGGGAGACGATGGTTAGTTGGAAATCAGCCCCAGCATTTT
D gene: TRBD1; J gene: TRBJ1-4; clone size: few; V gene: TRBV28; CDR3 protein: CASSSPRGADKKLFF; CDR3 DNA: TGTGCCAGCAGTAGCCCCAGGGGGGCCGATAAAAAACTGTTTTTT
D gene: TRBD1; J gene: TRBJ2-7; clone size: NA; V gene: TRBV5-4; CDR3 protein: CASSLQGAYEQYF; CDR3 DNA: TGTGCCAGCAGCTTACAGGGGGCCTACGAGCAGTACTTC
D gene: NA; J gene: TRBJ1-1; clone size: NA; V gene: TRBV5-1; CDR3 protein: CASSFGGARNTEAFF; CDR3 DNA: TGCGCCAGCAGCTTCGGAGGGGCGAGGAACACTGAAGCTTTCTTT
D gene: TRBD1; J gene: TRBJ1-2; clone size: NA; V gene: TRBV6-5; CDR3 protein: CASSYSTGQGYTF; CDR3 DNA: TGTGCCAGCAGTTACTCGACAGGGCAGGGCTACACCTTC
D gene: TRBD1; J gene: TRBJ1-5; clone size: NA; V gene: TRBV30; CDR3 protein: CAWSETGGPGEPQHF; CDR3 DNA: TGTGCCTGGAGTGAGACAGGGGGCCCAGGGGAGCCCCAGCATTTT
D gene: NA; J gene: TRBJ2-3; clone size: NA; V gene: TRBV6-6; CDR3 protein: CASSPSAWGADTQYF; CDR3 DNA: TGTGCCAGCAGCCCATCGGCGTGGGGCGCAGATACGCAGTATTTT
D gene: TRBD1; J gene: TRBJ1-5; clone size: NA; V gene: TRBV6-5; CDR3 protein: CASRDRGGSNQPQHF; CDR3 DNA: TGTGCCAGCAGAGACAGGGGCGGCAGCAATCAGCCCCAGCATTTT
D gene: NA; J gene: TRBJ1-1; clone size: few; V gene: TRBV29-1; CDR3 protein: CSVEYRVDTEAFF; CDR3 DNA: TGCAGCGTCGAGTACAGGGTCGACACTGAAGCTTTCTTT
D gene: NA; J gene: TRBJ1-1; clone size: NA; V gene: TRBV20-1; CDR3 protein: CSARRTVEAFF; CDR3 DNA: TGCAGTGCTAGGAGGACAGTCGAAGCTTTCTTT
D gene: TRBD1; J gene: TRBJ1-4; clone size: NA; V gene: TRBV5-1; CDR3 protein: CASSLVGGEEKLFF; CDR3 DNA: TGCGCCAGCAGCTTGGTAGGGGGCGAAGAAAAACTGTTTTTT
D gene: NA; J gene: TRBJ2-7; clone size: NA; V gene: TRBV28; CDR3 protein: CASSAPGGYEQYF; CDR3 DNA: TGTGCCAGCAGTGCCCCCGGAGGGTACGAGCAGTACTTC
D gene: NA; J gene: TRBJ2-2; clone size: NA; V gene: TRBV7-2; CDR3 protein: CASSLNAGQQNTGELFF; CDR3 DNA: TGTGCCAGCAGCTTAAATGCTGGACAGCAAAACACCGGGGAGCTGTTTTTT
D gene: NA; J gene: TRBJ2-1; clone size: NA; V gene: TRBV7-9; CDR3 protein: CASRAPGFKNEQFF; CDR3 DNA: TGTGCCAGCAGAGCTCCGGGGTTTAAGAATGAGCAGTTCTTC
D gene: TRBD1; J gene: TRBJ1-1; clone size: NA; V gene: TRBV2; CDR3 protein: CASRWTGGNSEAFF; CDR3 DNA: TGTGCCAGCAGGTGGACAGGGGGTAACTCTGAAGCTTTCTTT
D gene: NA; J gene: TRBJ1-5; clone size: once; V gene: TRBV4-1; CDR3 protein: CASSQDPQGRNQPQHF; CDR3 DNA: TGCGCCAGCAGCCAAGATCCCCAGGGCCGCAATCAGCCCCAGCATTTT
D gene: TRBD1; J gene: TRBJ1-2; clone size: NA; V gene: TRBV4-3; CDR3 protein: CASSPGGVVRNYGYTF; CDR3 DNA: TGCGCCAGCAGCCCAGGGGGCGTCGTTAGGAACTATGGCTACACCTTC
D gene: TRBD1; J gene: TRBJ1-5; clone size: NA; V gene: TRBV15; CDR3 protein: CATSDRGNQPQHF; CDR3 DNA: TGTGCCACGAGCGACAGGGGAAATCAGCCCCAGCATTTT
D gene: TRBD2; J gene: TRBJ2-1; clone size: NA; V gene: TRBV19; CDR3 protein: CASSFLSSGRVNEQFF; CDR3 DNA: TGTGCCAGTAGTTTTCTCTCTAGCGGGAGAGTCAATGAGCAGTTCTTC
D gene: TRBD1; J gene: TRBJ1-1; clone size: NA; V gene: TRBV28; CDR3 protein: CASSFGTGRGDTEAFF; CDR3 DNA: TGTGCCAGCAGTTTCGGGACAGGAAGAGGGGACACTGAAGCTTTCTTT
D gene: TRBD2; J gene: TRBJ2-1; clone size: few; V gene: TRBV7-3; CDR3 protein: CASSSAGEAGGEQFF; CDR3 DNA: TGTGCCAGCAGCTCCGCCGGAGAAGCGGGAGGAGAGCAGTTCTTC
D gene: TRBD2; J gene: TRBJ2-1; clone size: NA; V gene: TRBV9; CDR3 protein: CASSVDPGERGRNEQFF; CDR3 DNA: TGTGCCAGCAGCGTAGACCCGGGGGAGCGGGGCCGTAATGAGCAGTTCTTC
D gene: TRBD2; J gene: TRBJ2-5; clone size: NA; V gene: TRBV25-1; CDR3 protein: CASSEAGVQETQYF; CDR3 DNA: TGTGCCAGCAGTGAAGCGGGAGTCCAAGAGACCCAGTACTTC
D gene: TRBD2; J gene: TRBJ2-7; clone size: NA; V gene: TRBV28; CDR3 protein: CASSFVSGRVGYEQYF; CDR3 DNA: TGTGCCAGCAGTTTTGTTAGCGGGAGGGTTGGCTACGAGCAGTACTTC
D gene: TRBD2; J gene: TRBJ2-3; clone size: NA; V gene: TRBV6-1; CDR3 protein: CASSDHPIAGDADTQYF; CDR3 DNA: TGTGCCAGCAGTGACCACCCAATAGCGGGAGACGCAGATACGCAGTATTTT
D gene: TRBD1; J gene: TRBJ1-6; clone size: NA; V gene: TRBV5-4; CDR3 protein: CASSSDRGNPNSPLHF; CDR3 DNA: TGTGCCAGCAGCTCGGACAGGGGGAACCCCAATTCACCCCTCCACTTT
D gene: TRBD1; J gene: TRBJ2-5; clone size: NA; V gene: TRBV6-1; CDR3 protein: CASSAPGQAGGETQYF; CDR3 DNA: TGTGCCAGCAGTGCTCCGGGACAGGCGGGCGGGGAGACCCAGTACTTC
D gene: NA; J gene: TRBJ1-5; clone size: NA; V gene: TRBV7-9; CDR3 protein: CASSPGTFNQPQHF; CDR3 DNA: TGTGCCAGCAGCCCAGGGACTTTCAATCAGCCCCAGCATTTT
D gene: NA; J gene: TRBJ1-2; clone size: NA; V gene: TRBV5-1; CDR3 protein: CASSFPPGVGNYGYTF; CDR3 DNA: TGCGCCAGCAGCTTCCCCCCGGGAGTTGGGAACTATGGCTACACCTTC
D gene: TRBD2; J gene: TRBJ2-1; clone size: NA; V gene: TRBV27; CDR3 protein: CASSFSQLAANNEQFF; CDR3 DNA: TGTGCCAGCAGTTTCTCTCAGCTAGCGGCGAACAATGAGCAGTTCTTC
D gene: NA; J gene: TRBJ2-1; clone size: NA; V gene: TRBV10-3; CDR3 protein: CAIRASIYNEQFF; CDR3 DNA: TGTGCCATCAGGGCTAGCATTTACAATGAGCAGTTCTTC
D gene: TRBD1; J gene: TRBJ1-2; clone size: NA; V gene: TRBV27; CDR3 protein: CASSRDDRVYGYTF; CDR3 DNA: TGTGCCAGCAGTCGGGACGACAGGGTCTACGGCTACACCTTC
D gene: NA; J gene: TRBJ1-5; clone size: NA; V gene: TRBV6-5; CDR3 protein: CASRYPGGDQPQHF; CDR3 DNA: TGTGCCAGCAGATACCCGGGGGGGGATCAGCCCCAGCATTTT
D gene: TRBD1; J gene: TRBJ2-7; clone size: NA; V gene: TRBV12-3/TRBV12-4; CDR3 protein: CASSGTAPRQYF; CDR3 DNA: TGTGCCAGCAGTGGGACAGCCCCGAGGCAGTACTTC
D gene: NA; J gene: TRBJ2-5; clone size: NA; V gene: TRBV28; CDR3 protein: CASRQQGKTQYF; CDR3 DNA: TGTGCCAGCCGACAGCAGGGAAAGACCCAGTACTTC
D gene: TRBD1; J gene: TRBJ2-7; clone size: NA; V gene: TRBV10-1; CDR3 protein: CASSEYRGSEQYF; CDR3 DNA: TGCGCCAGCAGTGAGTACAGGGGGTCCGAGCAGTACTTC
D gene: NA; J gene: TRBJ1-5; clone size: NA; V gene: TRBV6-5; CDR3 protein: CASGQNFNQPQHF; CDR3 DNA: TGTGCCAGCGGACAGAACTTCAATCAGCCCCAGCATTTT
D gene: NA; J gene: TRBJ2-1; clone size: once; V gene: TRBV6-4; CDR3 protein: CASSDQPSSYNEQFF; CDR3 DNA: TGTGCCAGCAGTGATCAGCCTAGCTCCTACAATGAGCAGTTCTTC
D gene: TRBD1; J gene: TRBJ1-6; clone size: few; V gene: TRBV6-1; CDR3 protein: CASSGSGTGATYGHSPLHF; CDR3 DNA: TGTGCCAGCAGTGGCTCAGGGACAGGGGCCACTTACGGCCATTCACCCCTCCACTTT
D gene: NA; J gene: TRBJ1-2; clone size: NA; V gene: TRBV3-1/TRBV3-2; CDR3 protein: CAGSQPSLYGYTF; CDR3 DNA: TGTGCCGGCAGCCAACCTAGCCTCTATGGCTACACCTTC
D gene: TRBD2; J gene: TRBJ2-5; clone size: NA; V gene: TRBV28; CDR3 protein: CASSLWGTSGGETQYF; CDR3 DNA: TGTGCCAGCAGTTTATGGGGGACTAGCGGTGGGGAGACCCAGTACTTC
D gene: NA; J gene: TRBJ2-1; clone size: few; V gene: TRBV4-1; CDR3 protein: CASSQVIRGAVGNEQFF; CDR3 DNA: TGCGCCAGCAGCCAAGTGATCAGGGGGGCTGTTGGGAATGAGCAGTTCTTC
D gene: TRBD1; J gene: TRBJ2-4; clone size: NA; V gene: TRBV7-9; CDR3 protein: CASSSQGAGFGAKNIQYF; CDR3 DNA: TGTGCCAGCAGCTCACAGGGGGCAGGATTCGGAGCCAAAAACATTCAGTACTTC